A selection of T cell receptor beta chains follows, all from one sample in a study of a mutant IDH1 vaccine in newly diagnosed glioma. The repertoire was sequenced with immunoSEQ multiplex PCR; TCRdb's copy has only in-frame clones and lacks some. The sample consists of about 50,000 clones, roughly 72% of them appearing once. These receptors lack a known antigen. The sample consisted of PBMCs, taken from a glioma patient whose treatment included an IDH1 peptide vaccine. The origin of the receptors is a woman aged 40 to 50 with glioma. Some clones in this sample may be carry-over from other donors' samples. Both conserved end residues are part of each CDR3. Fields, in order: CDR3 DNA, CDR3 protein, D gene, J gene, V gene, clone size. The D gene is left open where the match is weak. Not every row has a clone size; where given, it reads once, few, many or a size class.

TGTGCCACCAGCATTGCCGGGGGAGCGGGGTCCTACAATGAGCAGTTCTTC | CATSIAGGAGSYNEQFF | TRBD2 | TRBJ2-1 | TRBV15 | .
TGTGCCAGCAGCTCCCGGGCAGGTGGAAACACCATATATTTT | CASSSRAGGNTIYF | . | TRBJ1-3 | TRBV5-4 | once
TGCGCCAGCAGCTTGGGTTACGAGCAGTACTTC | CASSLGYEQYF | . | TRBJ2-7 | TRBV5-1 | few
TGTGCCAGCAGCTCTATTTCGGTGGCCTACGAGCAGTACTTC | CASSSISVAYEQYF | . | TRBJ2-7 | TRBV6-6 | .
TGCGCCAGCAGCAGGGACACGGGCACTGAAGCTTTCTTT | CASSRDTGTEAFF | . | TRBJ1-1 | TRBV5-1 | .
TGTGCCAGTAGTATAATCCAAAGGGGGAGCGGGGGGAATGATGAGCAGTTCTTC | CASSIIQRGSGGNDEQFF | TRBD2 | TRBJ2-1 | TRBV19 | .
TGTGCCAGCAGCTTAGTTGCAGGGAGCACTGAAGCTTTCTTT | CASSLVAGSTEAFF | . | TRBJ1-1 | TRBV7-9 | .
TGTGCCAGCTGGGACAACAAACGTCGGACCGGGGAGCTGTTTTTT | CASWDNKRRTGELFF | . | TRBJ2-2 | TRBV14 | .
TGTGCCAGCAGCCCCGAAAGGTCAGCTAACTATGGCTACACCTTC | CASSPERSANYGYTF | . | TRBJ1-2 | TRBV4-2 | few
TGTGCCACCAGCAGAGATTCAGGGGGCGGTTCACCCCTCCACTTT | CATSRDSGGGSPLHF | TRBD1 | TRBJ1-6 | TRBV15 | .
TGTGCCAGTAGAGGGACCTCCCGTGTTGGGGAGCTGTTTTTT | CASRGTSRVGELFF | . | TRBJ2-2 | TRBV19 | once
TGTGCCAGTAGTCTCCTGACAGGGGATTATGGCTACACCTTC | CASSLLTGDYGYTF | TRBD1 | TRBJ1-2 | TRBV19 | .
TGTGCCTGGAGTACGGATTCCTATAATTCACCCCTCCACTTT | CAWSTDSYNSPLHF | . | TRBJ1-6 | TRBV30 | .
TGTGCCAGCAGCTATCAGACAGGGGTGGGCTACAATGAGCAGTTCTTC | CASSYQTGVGYNEQFF | TRBD1 | TRBJ2-1 | TRBV5-6 | .
TGTGCCAGTAGTATAGGATGGCAGGAGGGGAGTGGCTACACCTTC | CASSIGWQEGSGYTF | . | TRBJ1-2 | TRBV19 | once
TGTGCCAGCAGTTACAAAAACAGCCCCGAAAAACTGTTTTTT | CASSYKNSPEKLFF | . | TRBJ1-4 | TRBV6-5 | .
TGTGCCAGCAGCTTAAACTACGAGCAGTACTTC | CASSLNYEQYF | . | TRBJ2-7 | TRBV7-9 | once
TGCAGCCAAAAGAGTACAGATACGCAGTATTTT | CSQKSTDTQYF | . | TRBJ2-3 | TRBV29-1 | few
TGTGCCAGCAGTGAAGCTGGGGCTGTGAGGGAAAAACTGTTTTTT | CASSEAGAVREKLFF | . | TRBJ1-4 | TRBV2 | .
TGTGCCCCCTGGGGGTCAGGGGAGCTGTTTTTT | CAPWGSGELFF | . | TRBJ2-2 | TRBV7-9 | few
TGTGCCAGCAGTGACCATAGGGGGGAGACCCAGTACTTC | CASSDHRGETQYF | . | TRBJ2-5 | TRBV2 | .
TGTGCTAGTGGTTTCGGGCGAGTTAACTATGGCTACACCTTC | CASGFGRVNYGYTF | . | TRBJ1-2 | TRBV12-5 | .
TGCGCCAGCAGCCAAGCTGGGGCGAGTGGCTACACCTTC | CASSQAGASGYTF | . | TRBJ1-2 | TRBV4-1 | .
TGTGCCAGCAGCTTAGGGGGGGGGAACACTGAAGCTTTCTTT | CASSLGGGNTEAFF | . | TRBJ1-1 | TRBV7-8 | .
TGTGCCTGGAGGGGGGACCGAAGCACAGATACGCAGTATTTT | CAWRGDRSTDTQYF | . | TRBJ2-3 | TRBV30 | .
TGTGCCAGCAGCCTCGGACAGGGGGCCAAGAATCAGCCCCAGCATTTT | CASSLGQGAKNQPQHF | TRBD1 | TRBJ1-5 | TRBV7-6 | .
TGCGCCAGCAGCCTCATCGGGGATGGAGTAGATACGCAGTATTTT | CASSLIGDGVDTQYF | . | TRBJ2-3 | TRBV5-1 | .
TGTGCCACCAGCAGAGAAACCCCGGGCTACGAGCAGTACTTC | CATSRETPGYEQYF | . | TRBJ2-7 | TRBV15 | few
TGTGCCAGCAGTGAAGCGGGCGCTTACTTCTATGGCTACACCTTC | CASSEAGAYFYGYTF | . | TRBJ1-2 | TRBV25-1 | .
TGTGCCAGCAGTCCAACAGGGAGCAATCAGCCCCAGCATTTT | CASSPTGSNQPQHF | . | TRBJ1-5 | TRBV2 | .
TGTGCCAGCCCAGGGAATCAGTATGGCTACACCTTC | CASPGNQYGYTF | . | TRBJ1-2 | TRBV6-8 | .
TGTGCCAGCTCATCAGAGACCTACGAGCAGTACTTC | CASSSETYEQYF | . | TRBJ2-7 | TRBV18 | .
TGTGCCAGCAGCTGGCGGGAGGGCCTTGATGAGCAGTTCTTC | CASSWREGLDEQFF | TRBD2 | TRBJ2-1 | TRBV27 | few
TGCGCCAGCAGCTTGGACTCAGGGGGTGGAAACACCATATATTTT | CASSLDSGGGNTIYF | TRBD1 | TRBJ1-3 | TRBV5-1 | .
TGTGCCAGTAGTTCCCTAGCGGGGGGGCCCGCAGATACGCAGTATTTT | CASSSLAGGPADTQYF | TRBD2 | TRBJ2-3 | TRBV19 | .
TGTGCCTGGAGTGTAGTCGGAAATGAGCAGTTCTTC | CAWSVVGNEQFF | . | TRBJ2-1 | TRBV30 | few
TGCGCCAGCAGCCAAGATTGGTTCGACGTGGCATCCTTCTACGAGCAGTACTTC | CASSQDWFDVASFYEQYF | . | TRBJ2-7 | TRBV4-3 | .
TGTGCCAGCAGGGGACAGTCCTCCTACGAGCAGTACTTC | CASRGQSSYEQYF | TRBD1 | TRBJ2-7 | TRBV28 | medium-sized